The 8 T cell receptor beta chains in this list originate from one sample, sequenced in a study of T cell clonotyping in hematopoietic cell transplantation. Sequencing used immunoSEQ multiplex PCR; TCRdb keeps in-frame clones, though not all of them. The table records more than 65,000 clones, roughly 93% of them present only once. The sequenced sample was peripheral blood mononuclear cells. These receptor sequences come from a man aged 50 or older in good health. Some clones in this sample may be carry-over from other donors' samples.

The chain combines TRBV28 with TRBJ2-1, with 10 bases identical to TRBD1. This CDR3 is 14 amino acids long. V was clipped by 3 bases and J by 9 bases; unmatched bases: 5. Germline lookup yields CDR1 MDHEN and CDR2 SYDVKM. The CDR3 protein is CASSFPTGGPEQFF. Here the CDR3 DNA reads TGTGCCAGCAGTTTTCCGACAGGGGGCCCTGAGCAGTTCTTC.

This clone was counted only a few times. CDR3 residues: CASSQAGVTGSGNEQFF. The CDR3 nucleotides read TGCGCCAGCAGCCAAGCCGGAGTCACGGGGAGTGGCAATGAGCAGTTCTTC. The rearrangement links TRBV4-3 to TRBJ2-1, with D possibly matching TRBD2 (5 bases). Germline lookup yields CDR1 LGHNA and CDR2 YSLEER. The CDR3 contains 17 residues. V lost 1 base and J 6 bases, leaving 19 bases between the germline ends.

With respect to this clone: The same CDR3 is also encoded by other DNA sequences in this sample. This rearrangement joins TRBV6-5 to TRBJ2-7; TRBD1 matches 8 bases. Germline lookup yields CDR1 MNHEY and CDR2 SVGAGI. The J segment lost 3 bases and the V segment lost 5 bases, leaving 3 bases of the junction unmatched. The CDR3 contains 13 residues. The CDR3, as DNA: TGTGCCAGCAGTACTGACAGGGGCTACGAGCAGTACTTC. Residues: CASSTDRGYEQYF.

This clone was counted once. The V gene is TRBV5-4, the J gene TRBJ2-7; the D gene could be TRBD1 or TRBD2 (7 bases each). The CDR3 extends over 14 amino acids. Germline V gene sequence: CDR1 SGHNT, CDR2 YYREEE (reference sequence). With 3 bases removed from V and 2 bases from J, the gap between germline ends came to 12 bases. In DNA form, the CDR3 reads TGTGCCAGCAGCTCGCAGGGGGGGACCTACGAGCAGTACTTC. This sequence encodes CASSSQGGTYEQYF.

The chain has TRBV2 and TRBJ2-2; perhaps TRBD2 as D (6 bases). V was trimmed by 1 base and J by 4 bases, leaving 10 bases between them. This CDR3 is built from 15 residues. The V gene's germline CDR1 is SNHLY and CDR2 FYNNEI. DNA for the CDR3: TGTGCCAGCAGTGAAGTCCGGGGAGGCACCGGGGAGCTGTTTTTT. Translated, it gives CASSEVRGGTGELFF.

The chain has TRBV6-4 and TRBJ2-2; 8 bases match TRBD1. Trimming took 6 bases from V and 3 from J; bases not matched to a gene: 3. CDR1 MRHNA and CDR2 SNTAGT come from the germline V gene. CDR3 length: 14 amino acids. CDR3 sequence (DNA): TGTGCCAGCAGCCAGGGGGCGGACACCGGGGAGCTGTTTTTT. Protein: CASSQGADTGELFF.

This chain joins TRBV20-1 and TRBJ2-7, with D possibly matching TRBD1 (5 bases). Germline lookup yields CDR1 DFQATT and CDR2 SNEGSKA (reference sequence). The CDR3 is 10 amino acids. The V and J ends lost 7 bases and 6 bases respectively, with 10 bases between them. CDR3 amino acids: CSVRVGEQYF. The CDR3 DNA reads as TGCAGTGTCAGGGTAGGCGAGCAGTACTTC.

This clone is a singleton in its sample. This chain joins TRBV7-2 and TRBJ1-5; D gene unclear. The CDR3 is made up of 16 amino acids. V was trimmed by 1 base and J by 0 bases, leaving 10 bases between them. The germline CDR1 and CDR2 sequences are SGHTA and FQGNSA. CDR3 coding DNA: TGTGCCAGCAGCTTAGGCAGGTCTTATAGCAATCAGCCCCAGCATTTT. Amino acids: CASSLGRSYSNQPQHF. The entire variable domain, with the rest obtained from reference TRBV7-2 and TRBJ1-5, is as follows: GAGVSQSPSNKVTEKGKDVELRCDPISGHTALYWYRQSLGQGLEFLIYFQGNSAPDKSGLPSDRFSAERTGGSVSTLTIQRTQQEDSAVYLCASSLGRSYSNQPQHFGDGTRLSIL.